Shown below are 21 T cell receptor beta chains from a single sample sequenced in a study of blood T cell repertoires in COVID-19. Only in-frame clones appear in the TCRdb table, and some are missing; sequencing was by immunoSEQ multiplex PCR. Of about 89,000 clones in the sample, roughly 74% were seen once. The sequencing sample was made of peripheral blood. Receptor source: a man between 65 and 85 years old with COVID-19, enrolled during active disease.

This clone was seen more than once but under ten times. This chain connects TRBV27 to TRBJ1-2, with TRBD1 matching 7 bases. From germline, CDR1 is MNHEY and CDR2 SMNVEV (reference sequence). The CDR3 is 14 amino acids. V gave up 5 bases and J gave up 2 bases; unmatched junction bases: 5. This CDR3 reads CASSLRTGNYGYTF. CDR3 sequence (DNA): TGTGCCAGCAGTCTAAGGACAGGAAACTATGGCTACACCTTC.

The sample holds many counts of this clone. The chain combines TRBV27 with TRBJ1-6; 7 bases agree with TRBD1. CDR1 MNHEY and CDR2 SMNVEV come from the germline V gene (reference sequence). Trimming at V came to 6 bases and at J to 9 bases, leaving 14 bases not matched to a gene. The CDR3 is made up of 16 amino acids. This chain's CDR3 is CASRQGVTGSTSPLHF. DNA of the CDR3: TGTGCCAGCAGACAAGGCGTGACAGGGTCTACTTCACCCCTCCACTTT.

As regards this clone: One junction end disagrees with the germline gene, perhaps due to a read error. The chain links TRBV30 to TRBJ2-5, with 8 bases identical to TRBD2. CDR1 and CDR2 (germline): GTSNPN, SVGIG (reference sequence). The CDR3 runs 14 residues. The CDR3 protein is CASSSGNEFGAQYF. For the CDR3, the DNA is TGTGCCTCGAGTAGCGGGAACGAGTTTGGGGCCCAGTACTTC.

CDR3 sequence reads: CSVDTGIYNEQFF. The DNA of the CDR3 is TGCAGCGTTGATACGGGAATCTACAATGAGCAGTTCTTC. The rearrangement joins TRBV29-1 to TRBJ2-1; tentative D call: TRBD2 (5 bases). This CDR3 is built from 13 residues. Germline values: CDR1 SQVTM, CDR2 ANQGSEA. Trimming removed 3 bases from V and 3 bases from J, with 9 bases in between.

V is TRBV6-6 and J is TRBJ1-1; 8 bases are a match to TRBD1. Per germline, CDR1 MNHNY and CDR2 SVGAGI (reference sequence). Unmatched junction bases numbered 10, after V lost 6 bases and J lost 4 bases. The CDR3 consists of 15 residues. The CDR3 sequence: CASRTSGGGSTEAFF. In DNA, the CDR3 is TGTGCCAGCAGAACCTCAGGGGGCGGGAGCACTGAAGCTTTCTTT.

The J gene is TRBJ2-3, the V gene TRBV9; TRBD2 agrees at 13 bases. The CDR3 runs 20 residues. CDR1 is SGDLS, CDR2 YYNGEE, per germline. The trim removed 0 bases at V and 0 bases at J, leaving 10 bases unmatched. The DNA of the CDR3 is TGTGCCAGCAGCGTAGACGTACTAGCGGGAGGGTATTTGAGCACAGATACGCAGTATTTT. Translating it yields CASSVDVLAGGYLSTDTQYF.

The chain combines TRBV11-2 with TRBJ2-3, with 7 bases fitting TRBD2. This CDR3 is built from 18 residues. CDR1 and CDR2 (germline): SGHAT, FQNNGV. V trimming: 1 base; J trimming: 0 bases; junction bases outside the gene matches: 10. The CDR3 sequence is CASSLGPPTSTSTDTQYF. The CDR3 nucleotides are TGTGCCAGCAGCTTAGGTCCCCCGACTAGCACTAGCACAGATACGCAGTATTTT.

This clone was found once. The chain uses TRBV28 and TRBJ1-4; perhaps TRBD1 as D (5 bases). Germline-derived CDR1 and CDR2 are MDHEN and SYDVKM. V was shortened by 6 bases and J by 4 bases, with 6 bases between the two germline ends. CDR3 length: 12 amino acids. The CDR3 region is CASSGGNEKLFF. In DNA form, the CDR3 reads TGTGCCAGCAGCGGGGGTAATGAAAAACTGTTTTTT.

This chain links TRBV6-5 with TRBJ1-4; D unclear. Trimming shortened V by 2 bases and J by 0 bases, and 7 bases separated the two germline ends. The CDR3 consists of 15 residues. From germline, CDR1 is MNHEY and CDR2 SVGAGI. CDR3 coding DNA: TGTGCCAGCAGTTACCAGAGGGCAACTAATGAAAAACTGTTTTTT. Translating gives CASSYQRATNEKLFF.

V and J are TRBV2 and TRBJ1-2, with 11 bases identical to TRBD1. The CDR3 has 14 amino acids. Trimming cost V 7 bases and J 2 bases; bases outside gene matches: 3. Germline values: CDR1 SNHLY, CDR2 FYNNEI. The CDR3 is CASTRDRGNYGYTF. The CDR3 DNA follows: TGTGCCAGCACCCGGGACAGGGGGAACTATGGCTACACCTTC.

This rearrangement joins TRBV10-3 to TRBJ1-6, with 9 bases aligning to TRBD1. The CDR3 runs to 12 residues. The ends lost 10 bases at V and 6 bases at J; junction bases unmatched: 1. CDR1 ENHRY and CDR2 SYGVKD come from the germline V gene. CDR3 loop: CATGQGNSPLHF. The CDR3 DNA reads as TGTGCCACGGGACAGGGTAATTCACCCCTCCACTTT.

The rearrangement joins TRBV6-5 to TRBJ2-7, with TRBD1 matching over 9 bases. The CDR3 is 15 amino acids. Germline loops: CDR1 MNHEY, CDR2 SVGAGI. The trim removed 3 bases at V and 3 bases at J, leaving 6 bases unmatched. The CDR3 is CASSYRTGANYEQYF. In nucleotides, the CDR3 is TGTGCCAGCAGTTATAGGACAGGGGCTAACTACGAGCAGTACTTC.

J is TRBJ2-5 and V is TRBV4-2; TRBD2 matches at 7 bases. Unmatched junction bases numbered 6, after V lost 0 bases and J lost 5 bases. The CDR3 loop spans 15 amino acids. The V gene's germline CDR1 is LGHNA and CDR2 YNFKEQ. The CDR3 DNA reads as TGTGCCAGCAGCCAAGATGGGGGGGTTCCCGAGACCCAGTACTTC. This encodes CASSQDGGVPETQYF.

Written as DNA, the CDR3 is TGCGCCAGCAGCCAAAGTACCGGGACAGGGGGCGGTGGCTACACCTTC. Translated: CASSQSTGTGGGGYTF. V and J are TRBV5-1 and TRBJ1-2, with TRBD1 identical over 12 bases. The CDR3 sequence is 16 residues long. Germline CDR1 reads SGHRS; CDR2 reads YFSETQ. J gave up 7 bases and V 4 bases, and 11 bases lay outside the gene matches.

This sequence joins TRBV7-2 and TRBJ2-5, with 9 positions matching TRBD2. The CDR3 is 18 residues long. Germline-derived CDR1 and CDR2 are SGHTA and FQGNSA. V trimming: 5 bases; J trimming: 5 bases; junction bases outside the gene matches: 18. The CDR3 is CASSPQVAGVIRRETQYF. The CDR3 DNA reads TGTGCCAGCAGCCCACAGGTAGCGGGAGTTATACGTAGGGAGACCCAGTACTTC. The full variable domain, completed using reference TRBV7-2 and TRBJ2-5, is GAGVSQSPSNKVTEKGKDVELRCDPISGHTALYWYRQSLGQGLEFLIYFQGNSAPDKSGLPSDRFSAERTGGSVSTLTIQRTQQEDSAVYLCASSPQVAGVIRRETQYFGPGTRLLVL.

The V call is TRBV19, the J call TRBJ1-1; D is unresolved. The CDR3 runs to 14 residues. Germline V lookup: CDR1 LNHDA, CDR2 SQIVND (reference sequence). The V and J ends lost 4 bases and 0 bases respectively, with 9 bases between them. CDR3: CASSTTPLNTEAFF. The CDR3 region has the DNA TGTGCCAGTAGTACCACTCCACTGAACACTGAAGCTTTCTTT.

This clone has more than one count but fewer than ten. The chain is built from TRBV5-4 and TRBJ2-7; 7 nucleotides agree with TRBD1. This CDR3 spans 17 amino acids. Unmatched junction bases numbered 14, after V lost 0 bases and J lost 5 bases. Per the germline V gene, CDR1 is SGHNT and CDR2 is YYREEE (reference sequence). The CDR3 DNA follows: TGTGCCAGCAGCTTGGGGGACAGAGGGGCCCAAAGGGACGAGCAGTACTTC. Translating gives CASSLGDRGAQRDEQYF.

The rearrangement links TRBV5-1 to TRBJ2-3, with 7 positions matching TRBD2. The CDR3 sequence is 14 residues long. V dropped 0 bases and J dropped 8; count of bases not matched to a gene: 6. Germline CDR1 reads SGHRS; CDR2 reads YFSETQ. This CDR3 is CASSLVGGTGTQYF. In DNA, the CDR3 is TGCGCCAGCAGCTTGGTGGGGGGGACCGGTACGCAGTATTTT.

The rearrangement uses TRBV5-1 and TRBJ2-5; the match to TRBD1 covers 12 bases. CDR3 size: 15 residues. Trimming cost V 2 bases and J 4 bases; bases outside gene matches: 3. Germline values: CDR1 SGHRS, CDR2 YFSETQ. CDR3 nucleotide sequence: TGCGCCAGCAGCTTAGGGGACAGGGGGCGAGAGACCCAGTACTTC. Amino acids: CASSLGDRGRETQYF. The complete variable domain, with remaining parts taken from reference TRBV5-1 and TRBJ2-5, reads KAGVTQTPRYLIKTRGQQVTLSCSPISGHRSVSWYQQTPGQGLQFLFEYFSETQRNKGNFPGRFSGRQFSNSRSEMNVSTLELGDSALYLCASSLGDRGRETQYFGPGTRLLVL.

The rearrangement joins TRBV2 to TRBJ1-4, with D possibly being TRBD1 (5 bases). The CDR3 is 15 amino acids. Trimming took 6 bases from V and 6 from J, leaving 17 bases between them. Germline V lookup: CDR1 SNHLY, CDR2 FYNNEI. This chain's CDR3 is CASRRTGGADEKLFF. Written as DNA, the CDR3 is TGTGCCAGCAGAAGGACTGGCGGGGCAGATGAAAAACTGTTTTTT.

The chain couples TRBV4-1 to TRBJ1-5; D is possibly TRBD1 (5 bases). The CDR3 spans 15 residues. V lost 3 bases and J 3 bases, leaving 12 bases between the germline ends. Germline-derived CDR1 and CDR2 are MGHRA and YSYEKL. CDR3 residues: CASSHPGISNQPQHF. The CDR3 nucleotides read TGCGCCAGCAGCCATCCAGGGATTTCCAATCAGCCCCAGCATTTT.